Listed below are T cell receptor beta chains from one sample, sequenced in a study of Ad26.COV2.S vaccination and SARS-CoV-2 variants. Profiling relied on immunoSEQ multiplex PCR, and the TCRdb table lists in-frame clones only, not all of them. Among a few hundred thousand clones, 90% were seen once, and the ten largest hold approximately 12%. Sequencing used peripheral blood, obtained in a trial of Ad26.COV2.S vaccine versus placebo. These receptors all stem from a person aged 18-60 years who received the Ad26.COV2.S COVID-19 vaccine or a placebo. CDR3s include the opening cysteine and the closing phenylalanine or tryptophan. Each record gives: V gene, J gene, clone size, D gene, CDR3 protein, CDR3 DNA. D genes are given only for firm matches. Expanded clones get a size class; other rows say once, few or many, or leave the size out.

V: TRBV24-1; J: TRBJ2-5; size: NA; D: NA; CDR3: CATSDWGETQYF; DNA: TGTGCCACCAGTGATTGGGGAGAGACCCAGTACTTC
V: TRBV20-1; J: TRBJ2-2; size: NA; D: TRBD2; CDR3: CSASRLADGAGELFF; DNA: TGCAGTGCTAGTCGGCTAGCGGACGGGGCCGGGGAGCTGTTTTTT
V: TRBV29-1; J: TRBJ2-7; size: NA; D: TRBD1; CDR3: CSAEGQGAHEQYF; DNA: TGCAGCGCTGAAGGACAGGGGGCTCACGAGCAGTACTTC
V: TRBV19; J: TRBJ1-1; size: many; D: TRBD1; CDR3: CASSLTGEGTEAFF; DNA: TGTGCCAGTAGCTTAACAGGGGAGGGCACTGAAGCTTTCTTT
V: TRBV5-1; J: TRBJ1-1; size: once; D: NA; CDR3: CASSPSTENTEAFF; DNA: TGCGCCAGCAGCCCCTCGACAGAGAACACTGAAGCTTTCTTT
V: TRBV4-1; J: TRBJ1-6; size: NA; D: NA; CDR3: CASSQEPRSQMFLHF; DNA: TGCGCCAGCAGCCAAGAGCCACGGTCCCAAATGTTCCTCCACTTT
V: TRBV28; J: TRBJ2-7; size: NA; D: NA; CDR3: CASSLYGRIYEQYF; DNA: TGTGCCAGCAGTTTATATGGGCGGATCTACGAGCAGTACTTC
V: TRBV2; J: TRBJ2-3; size: NA; D: TRBD2; CDR3: CASSTRLAGEDTQYF; DNA: TGTGCCAGCAGTACCCGACTAGCGGGAGAAGATACGCAGTATTTT
V: TRBV28; J: TRBJ1-2; size: NA; D: NA; CDR3: CASSTILQGYGYTF; DNA: TGTGCCAGCAGTACCATTCTCCAAGGCTATGGCTACACCTTC
V: TRBV28; J: TRBJ2-1; size: NA; D: TRBD2; CDR3: CASSSPGLIYNEQFF; DNA: TGTGCCAGCAGTTCTCCGGGACTAATTTATAATGAGCAGTTCTTC
V: TRBV19; J: TRBJ2-1; size: NA; D: NA; CDR3: CASSVLGLSTYNEQFF; DNA: TGTGCCAGTAGTGTCTTGGGACTCAGCACCTACAATGAGCAGTTCTTC
V: TRBV10-3; J: TRBJ1-4; size: NA; D: NA; CDR3: CAISEGQNEKLFF; DNA: TGTGCCATCAGTGAAGGACAGAATGAAAAACTGTTTTTT
V: TRBV7-9; J: TRBJ2-3; size: once; D: NA; CDR3: CASSLQGTTDTQYF; DNA: TGTGCCAGCAGCTTACAGGGGACCACAGATACGCAGTATTTT
V: TRBV5-1; J: TRBJ2-5; size: NA; D: TRBD2; CDR3: CASSPGLAVGETQYF; DNA: TGCGCCAGCAGCCCGGGACTAGCGGTTGGGGAGACCCAGTACTTC
V: TRBV7-9; J: TRBJ2-1; size: NA; D: NA; CDR3: CASSPDILGGEQFF; DNA: TGTGCCAGCAGCCCGGACATACTGGGCGGTGAGCAGTTCTTC
V: TRBV7-2; J: TRBJ1-1; size: NA; D: NA; CDR3: CASSLSGVNTEAFF; DNA: TGTGCCAGCAGCTTATCTGGCGTGAACACTGAAGCTTTCTTT
V: TRBV19; J: TRBJ2-7; size: NA; D: TRBD2; CDR3: CASTTGHASGGSSYEQYF; DNA: TGTGCCAGTACTACGGGACACGCTAGCGGGGGCAGCTCCTACGAGCAGTACTTC
V: TRBV5-1; J: TRBJ1-2; size: once; D: NA; CDR3: CASSLEGRDYGYTF; DNA: TGCGCCAGCAGCTTGGAGGGACGGGACTATGGCTACACCTTC
V: TRBV6-5; J: TRBJ1-1; size: few; D: TRBD1; CDR3: CASSSRTGVYTEAFF; DNA: TGTGCCAGCAGTTCGCGTACAGGGGTATACACTGAAGCTTTCTTT
V: TRBV3-1/TRBV3-2; J: TRBJ1-3; size: few; D: NA; CDR3: CASSQSRNTIYF; DNA: TGTGCCAGCAGCCAAAGCAGAAACACCATATATTTT
V: TRBV2; J: TRBJ1-1; size: NA; D: NA; CDR3: CASHREGNTEAFF; DNA: TGTGCCAGCCACAGGGAAGGAAACACTGAAGCTTTCTTT
V: TRBV9; J: TRBJ2-2; size: NA; D: NA; CDR3: CASSVGAGDTGELFF; DNA: TGTGCCAGCAGCGTAGGGGCAGGGGATACCGGGGAGCTGTTTTTT
V: TRBV30; J: TRBJ2-1; size: NA; D: NA; CDR3: CAWSELASEQFF; DNA: TGTGCCTGGAGCGAGCTAGCGAGTGAGCAGTTCTTC
V: TRBV9; J: TRBJ2-7; size: NA; D: NA; CDR3: CASSESSSSSYEQYF; DNA: TGTGCCAGCAGCGAAAGTAGCTCGAGCTCCTACGAGCAGTACTTC
V: TRBV6-2/TRBV6-3; J: TRBJ1-1; size: NA; D: NA; CDR3: CASSYSVTEAFF; DNA: TGTGCCAGCAGTTACTCGGTTACTGAAGCTTTCTTT
V: TRBV27; J: TRBJ1-1; size: once; D: NA; CDR3: CASSFKGRVTEAFF; DNA: TGTGCCAGCAGTTTTAAAGGCAGGGTCACTGAAGCTTTCTTT
V: TRBV28; J: TRBJ2-1; size: NA; D: TRBD2; CDR3: CASSPSGTRYEQFF; DNA: TGTGCCAGCAGTCCCTCCGGGACTAGGTATGAGCAGTTCTTC
V: TRBV6-5; J: TRBJ1-1; size: NA; D: TRBD1; CDR3: CASNPWVQGARGAFF; DNA: TGTGCCAGCAACCCCTGGGTACAGGGGGCGCGAGGAGCTTTCTTT
V: TRBV28; J: TRBJ2-5; size: NA; D: TRBD1; CDR3: CASSTGTVEETQYF; DNA: TGTGCCAGCAGCACCGGGACAGTAGAAGAGACCCAGTACTTC
V: TRBV19; J: TRBJ2-7; size: NA; D: TRBD1; CDR3: CASSIVGTGGDEQYF; DNA: TGTGCCAGTAGTATAGTTGGGACAGGGGGCGACGAGCAGTACTTC
V: TRBV7-9; J: TRBJ2-7; size: NA; D: NA; CDR3: CASSFSDYEQYF; DNA: TGTGCCAGCAGCTTCTCCGACTACGAGCAGTACTTC
V: TRBV5-1; J: TRBJ1-1; size: NA; D: NA; CDR3: CASSSYAGPLNTEAFF; DNA: TGCGCCAGCAGCTCCTATGCTGGCCCGTTGAACACTGAAGCTTTCTTT
V: TRBV6-5; J: TRBJ1-6; size: once; D: TRBD1; CDR3: CASSINRGDSPLHF; DNA: TGTGCCAGCAGTATAAACAGGGGAGATTCACCCCTCCACTTT
V: TRBV4-1; J: TRBJ1-2; size: NA; D: NA; CDR3: CASSQDPSTGTNYGYTF; DNA: TGCGCCAGCAGCCAAGATCCATCCACAGGGACTAACTATGGCTACACCTTC
V: TRBV12-3/TRBV12-4; J: TRBJ2-3; size: NA; D: NA; CDR3: CASNRQGTDTQYF; DNA: TGTGCCAGCAATAGACAGGGCACAGATACGCAGTATTTT
V: TRBV28; J: TRBJ1-1; size: NA; D: NA; CDR3: CASSYRTTEAFF; DNA: TGTGCCAGCAGTTACAGGACGACTGAAGCTTTCTTT
V: TRBV10-2; J: TRBJ1-3; size: NA; D: NA; CDR3: CASSQGSGNTIYF; DNA: TGCGCCAGCAGCCAGGGCTCTGGAAACACCATATATTTT
V: TRBV18; J: TRBJ2-7; size: NA; D: NA; CDR3: CASSPLTSSTYEQYF; DNA: TGTGCCAGCTCACCCCTGACCAGCTCCACCTACGAGCAGTACTTC
V: TRBV5-1; J: TRBJ2-7; size: NA; D: TRBD2; CDR3: CASSSLGGNEQYF; DNA: TGCGCCAGCAGCTCCTTGGGAGGGAACGAGCAGTACTTC
V: TRBV7-9; J: TRBJ1-1; size: NA; D: NA; CDR3: CASSLTSQFEAFF; DNA: TGTGCCAGCAGCTTAACCTCACAATTTGAAGCTTTCTTT
V: TRBV4-3; J: TRBJ2-7; size: NA; D: NA; CDR3: CASSQRSAGDRKSYEQYF; DNA: TGCGCCAGCAGCCAAAGATCGGCGGGGGACAGGAAATCCTACGAGCAGTACTTC
V: TRBV2; J: TRBJ1-4; size: NA; D: NA; CDR3: CASSDLRATAANEKLFF; DNA: TGTGCCAGCAGTGATTTAAGGGCTACTGCAGCTAATGAAAAACTGTTTTTT
V: TRBV4-3; J: TRBJ2-6; size: once; D: NA; CDR3: CASSQDMALGANVLTF; DNA: TGCGCCAGCAGCCAAGATATGGCTCTGGGGGCCAACGTCCTGACTTTC
V: TRBV13; J: TRBJ2-4; size: NA; D: NA; CDR3: CASSLNPRTKNIQYF; DNA: TGTGCCAGCAGCTTAAACCCCAGGACAAAAAACATTCAGTACTTC
V: TRBV19; J: TRBJ1-3; size: NA; D: NA; CDR3: CASSTRGGRGNTIYF; DNA: TGTGCCAGTAGTACCAGAGGAGGGCGAGGAAACACCATATATTTT
V: TRBV20-1; J: TRBJ1-4; size: NA; D: NA; CDR3: CSASLGDLDEKLFF; DNA: TGCAGTGCTAGTCTGGGGGACCTGGATGAAAAACTGTTTTTT
V: TRBV30; J: TRBJ1-4; size: NA; D: NA; CDR3: CAWRTAGNGEKLFF; DNA: TGTGCCTGGAGAACCGCCGGCAATGGGGAAAAACTGTTTTTT
V: TRBV12-5; J: TRBJ2-5; size: NA; D: TRBD1; CDR3: CASGFLITGTGGAETQYF; DNA: TGTGCTAGTGGTTTCCTAATAACCGGGACAGGGGGCGCGGAGACCCAGTACTTC
V: TRBV19; J: TRBJ1-1; size: NA; D: NA; CDR3: CASSIGRVNTEAFF; DNA: TGTGCCAGTAGTATAGGACGGGTGAACACTGAAGCTTTCTTT
V: TRBV7-2; J: TRBJ2-3; size: once; D: TRBD2; CDR3: CASSLYPGGSGSSDTQYF; DNA: TGTGCCAGCAGCCTATACCCCGGAGGGAGCGGGAGCTCAGATACGCAGTATTTT